These T cell receptor beta chains were read from a single sample in a study of T cell repertoires in cytomegalovirus infection. A single record per CDR3 protein comes from TCRdb applying MiXCR to the reads. The sample comprises around 230,000 distinct CDR3 sequences, under 8.5% of which are singletons, and 6.5% rests with the top ten. Sequencing was carried out using PBMCs. All receptors derive from a human donor in good health (CMV status not recorded). Some clones in this sample may be carry-over from other donors' samples. CDR3s include the opening cysteine and the closing phenylalanine or tryptophan. Fields, in order: J gene, D gene, clone size, V gene, CDR3 protein, CDR3 DNA. A D gene is named only where the DNA matches it firmly. Clone size is given for some rows only: seen once, a few or many times, or a class if the clone is expanded.

J gene: TRBJ1-2
D gene: .
clone size: many
V gene: TRBV7-2
CDR3 protein: CASSLDPAYYGYTF
CDR3 DNA: TGTGCCAGCAGCTTAGACCCAGCGTACTATGGCTACACCTTC

J gene: TRBJ1-1
D gene: .
clone size: many
V gene: TRBV29-1
CDR3 protein: CSVEKGPNTEAFF
CDR3 DNA: TGCAGCGTAGAGAAGGGCCCGAACACTGAAGCTTTCTTT

J gene: TRBJ1-2
D gene: .
clone size: many
V gene: TRBV7-2
CDR3 protein: CASSTHREDYGYTF
CDR3 DNA: TGTGCCAGCAGCACCCACAGGGAAGACTATGGCTACACCTTC

J gene: TRBJ2-1
D gene: .
clone size: many
V gene: TRBV6-2/TRBV6-3
CDR3 protein: CASSQTQGKRNEQFF
CDR3 DNA: TGTGCCAGCAGTCAGACCCAGGGGAAAAGAAATGAGCAGTTCTTC

J gene: TRBJ2-1
D gene: .
clone size: many
V gene: TRBV6-2/TRBV6-3
CDR3 protein: CASSPNRSPNEQFF
CDR3 DNA: TGTGCCAGCAGCCCGAACCGGTCCCCCAATGAGCAGTTCTTC

J gene: TRBJ2-6
D gene: .
clone size: many
V gene: TRBV5-1
CDR3 protein: CASSLFGAGETGANVLTF
CDR3 DNA: TGCGCCAGCAGCTTGTTCGGGGCAGGGGAAACTGGGGCCAACGTCCTGACTTTC

J gene: TRBJ2-5
D gene: TRBD1
clone size: many
V gene: TRBV29-1
CDR3 protein: CSVEGQIETQYF
CDR3 DNA: TGCAGCGTTGAGGGACAGATAGAGACCCAGTACTTC

J gene: TRBJ1-2
D gene: TRBD1
clone size: many
V gene: TRBV6-5
CDR3 protein: CASSYSTLGGPGYTF
CDR3 DNA: TGTGCCAGCAGTTACTCTACGTTAGGGGGCCCTGGCTACACCTTC

J gene: TRBJ1-2
D gene: .
clone size: many
V gene: TRBV7-6
CDR3 protein: CASSPSERKNYGYTF
CDR3 DNA: TGTGCCAGCAGCCCCTCGGAGAGGAAGAACTATGGCTACACCTTC

J gene: TRBJ2-5
D gene: TRBD2
clone size: many
V gene: TRBV12-3/TRBV12-4
CDR3 protein: CASSRRGGQETQYF
CDR3 DNA: TGTGCCAGCAGTCGGCGGGGGGGACAAGAGACCCAGTACTTC

J gene: TRBJ1-4
D gene: .
clone size: many
V gene: TRBV20-1
CDR3 protein: CSARGPTNEKLFF
CDR3 DNA: TGCAGTGCTAGGGGTCCAACTAATGAAAAACTGTTTTTT

J gene: TRBJ2-1
D gene: .
clone size: many
V gene: TRBV7-3
CDR3 protein: CASSSQVGGGLSYNEQFF
CDR3 DNA: TGTGCCAGCAGCTCCCAGGTTGGCGGGGGCCTCTCCTACAATGAGCAGTTCTTC

J gene: TRBJ1-5
D gene: TRBD1
clone size: many
V gene: TRBV12-3/TRBV12-4
CDR3 protein: CASSLGTGPMGPQHF
CDR3 DNA: TGTGCCAGCAGTTTAGGGACAGGCCCAATGGGGCCCCAGCATTTT

J gene: TRBJ1-2
D gene: .
clone size: many
V gene: TRBV5-1
CDR3 protein: CASSLSQGTDGYTF
CDR3 DNA: TGCGCCAGCAGCTTGTCGCAGGGGACGGATGGCTACACCTTC

J gene: TRBJ2-7
D gene: TRBD1
clone size: many
V gene: TRBV6-1
CDR3 protein: CASSTDRASPYEQYF
CDR3 DNA: TGTGCCAGCAGTACGGACAGGGCCTCACCCTACGAGCAGTACTTC

J gene: TRBJ1-1
D gene: .
clone size: many
V gene: TRBV29-1
CDR3 protein: CSVGGDHLNTEAFF
CDR3 DNA: TGCAGCGTTGGAGGGGACCACCTGAACACTGAAGCTTTCTTT

J gene: TRBJ2-5
D gene: TRBD1
clone size: few
V gene: TRBV5-5
CDR3 protein: CASSSMTGEETQYF
CDR3 DNA: TGTGCCAGCAGCTCGATGACAGGGGAAGAGACCCAGTACTTC

J gene: TRBJ1-1
D gene: .
clone size: many
V gene: TRBV20-1
CDR3 protein: CSARRQTNTEAFF
CDR3 DNA: TGCAGTGCTAGGAGACAGACGAACACTGAAGCTTTCTTT

J gene: TRBJ1-5
D gene: TRBD1
clone size: many
V gene: TRBV28
CDR3 protein: CASSLRQGASQPQHF
CDR3 DNA: TGTGCCAGCAGTTTAAGGCAGGGGGCTAGTCAGCCCCAGCATTTT

J gene: TRBJ1-3
D gene: .
clone size: many
V gene: TRBV28
CDR3 protein: CASMAQSSGNTIYF
CDR3 DNA: TGTGCCAGCATGGCGCAGAGTTCTGGAAACACCATATATTTT

J gene: TRBJ2-2
D gene: TRBD2
clone size: many
V gene: TRBV6-1
CDR3 protein: CASSQLGLAGYTDTGELFF
CDR3 DNA: TGTGCCAGCAGCCAACTGGGACTAGCGGGGTACACGGACACCGGGGAGCTGTTTTTT

J gene: TRBJ1-1
D gene: .
clone size: .
V gene: TRBV29-1
CDR3 protein: CSVEDHRVEAFF
CDR3 DNA: TGCAGCGTTGAAGATCACAGGGTTGAAGCTTTCTTT

J gene: TRBJ1-4
D gene: TRBD1
clone size: .
V gene: TRBV5-1
CDR3 protein: CASSSNQGTGNEKLFF
CDR3 DNA: TGCGCCAGCAGCTCGAATCAAGGGACAGGGAATGAAAAACTGTTTTTT

J gene: TRBJ2-6
D gene: .
clone size: many
V gene: TRBV12-3/TRBV12-4
CDR3 protein: CASSLGIPYGANVLTF
CDR3 DNA: TGTGCCAGCAGTTTGGGGATACCCTACGGGGCCAACGTCCTGACTTTC

J gene: TRBJ2-1
D gene: .
clone size: many
V gene: TRBV7-2
CDR3 protein: CASSPWFAGSRNEQFF
CDR3 DNA: TGTGCCAGCAGCCCCTGGTTCGCAGGGTCTCGTAATGAGCAGTTCTTC

J gene: TRBJ1-1
D gene: .
clone size: many
V gene: TRBV7-2
CDR3 protein: CASSSQGLLNTEAFF
CDR3 DNA: TGTGCCAGCAGCTCGCAGGGGCTACTGAACACTGAAGCTTTCTTT

J gene: TRBJ2-5
D gene: .
clone size: many
V gene: TRBV7-6
CDR3 protein: CASSFWRQDQYF
CDR3 DNA: TGTGCCAGCAGCTTCTGGCGGCAGGACCAGTACTTC

J gene: TRBJ2-3
D gene: TRBD2
clone size: many
V gene: TRBV7-2
CDR3 protein: CAILGGGTDTQYF
CDR3 DNA: TGTGCCATCCTGGGGGGGGGCACAGATACGCAGTATTTT

J gene: TRBJ2-7
D gene: TRBD1
clone size: .
V gene: TRBV5-1
CDR3 protein: CASSFLGTDTYEQYF
CDR3 DNA: TGCGCCAGCAGCTTTCTCGGGACAGACACCTACGAGCAGTACTTC

J gene: TRBJ2-3
D gene: .
clone size: many
V gene: TRBV4-3
CDR3 protein: CASSRTDRTDTQYF
CDR3 DNA: TGCGCCAGCAGCCGGACTGACCGCACAGATACGCAGTATTTT

J gene: TRBJ2-7
D gene: .
clone size: many
V gene: TRBV12-3/TRBV12-4
CDR3 protein: CASRAGYEQYF
CDR3 DNA: TGTGCCAGCAGGGCTGGCTACGAGCAGTACTTC

J gene: TRBJ2-6
D gene: .
clone size: .
V gene: TRBV4-3
CDR3 protein: CASSQDLWDFLYSGANVLTF
CDR3 DNA: TGCGCCAGCAGCCAAGATCTGTGGGACTTCCTGTACTCTGGGGCCAACGTCCTGACTTTC

J gene: TRBJ1-1
D gene: .
clone size: many
V gene: TRBV12-3/TRBV12-4
CDR3 protein: CASSLDEYPAFF
CDR3 DNA: TGTGCCAGCAGTTTAGACGAATACCCGGCTTTCTTT

J gene: TRBJ2-7
D gene: TRBD1
clone size: many
V gene: TRBV5-6
CDR3 protein: CASSSRQGLHEQYF
CDR3 DNA: TGTGCCAGCAGCTCAAGACAGGGGCTCCACGAGCAGTACTTC

J gene: TRBJ2-7
D gene: TRBD2
clone size: many
V gene: TRBV7-9
CDR3 protein: CASSLAASGAYEQYF
CDR3 DNA: TGTGCCAGCAGCTTAGCGGCTAGCGGGGCCTACGAGCAGTACTTC

J gene: TRBJ1-5
D gene: TRBD1
clone size: many
V gene: TRBV6-1
CDR3 protein: CASSFFTGGSNQPQHF
CDR3 DNA: TGTGCCAGCAGCTTCTTTACAGGGGGCAGTAATCAGCCCCAGCATTTT

J gene: TRBJ1-2
D gene: .
clone size: few
V gene: TRBV20-1
CDR3 protein: CSAENRWGPLDYGYTF
CDR3 DNA: TGCAGTGCTGAAAATCGGTGGGGACCGCTGGATTATGGCTACACCTTC

J gene: TRBJ2-2
D gene: .
clone size: many
V gene: TRBV7-2
CDR3 protein: CASSSGHPGELFF
CDR3 DNA: TGTGCCAGCAGCTCAGGCCACCCCGGGGAGCTGTTTTTT

J gene: TRBJ1-4
D gene: .
clone size: .
V gene: TRBV20-1
CDR3 protein: CSATPDGPMNEKLFF
CDR3 DNA: TGCAGTGCCACCCCGGACGGACCTATGAATGAAAAACTGTTTTTT

J gene: TRBJ1-1
D gene: .
clone size: many
V gene: TRBV29-1
CDR3 protein: CSVDTDRSTEAFF
CDR3 DNA: TGCAGCGTTGATACGGACCGGAGCACTGAAGCTTTCTTT

J gene: TRBJ1-1
D gene: .
clone size: many
V gene: TRBV7-9
CDR3 protein: CASSEYLNKGNTEAFF
CDR3 DNA: TGTGCCAGCAGCGAATACCTAAATAAGGGGAACACTGAAGCTTTCTTT

J gene: TRBJ2-4
D gene: .
clone size: many
V gene: TRBV7-6
CDR3 protein: CASSTGPTKNIQYF
CDR3 DNA: TGTGCCAGCAGCACAGGGCCGACCAAAAACATTCAGTACTTC

J gene: TRBJ2-7
D gene: TRBD1
clone size: many
V gene: TRBV6-1
CDR3 protein: CASSGPGQGTYEQYF
CDR3 DNA: TGTGCCAGCAGTGGGCCGGGACAGGGGACCTACGAGCAGTACTTC

J gene: TRBJ1-1
D gene: .
clone size: few
V gene: TRBV4-1
CDR3 protein: CASSQDQGPDTEAFF
CDR3 DNA: TGCGCCAGCAGCCAAGATCAAGGACCCGACACTGAAGCTTTCTTT

J gene: TRBJ1-2
D gene: .
clone size: many
V gene: TRBV12-3/TRBV12-4
CDR3 protein: CASSFGGSVGYTF
CDR3 DNA: TGTGCCAGCAGTTTTGGCGGGAGCGTAGGCTACACCTTC

J gene: TRBJ2-7
D gene: .
clone size: many
V gene: TRBV7-3
CDR3 protein: CASSLGNNHYEQYF
CDR3 DNA: TGTGCCAGCAGCCTAGGGAACAACCACTACGAGCAGTACTTC

J gene: TRBJ2-1
D gene: TRBD2
clone size: few
V gene: TRBV2
CDR3 protein: CASSSTSGGNNEQFF
CDR3 DNA: TGTGCCAGCAGTTCGACTAGCGGGGGGAACAATGAGCAGTTCTTC

J gene: TRBJ1-1
D gene: .
clone size: .
V gene: TRBV20-1
CDR3 protein: CSARPGGKTEAFF
CDR3 DNA: TGCAGTGCTAGACCGGGGGGCAAAACTGAAGCTTTCTTT

J gene: TRBJ1-1
D gene: TRBD1
clone size: many
V gene: TRBV7-2
CDR3 protein: CASSLWTGSTEAFF
CDR3 DNA: TGTGCCAGCAGCTTATGGACAGGGAGTACTGAAGCTTTCTTT

J gene: TRBJ2-2
D gene: .
clone size: many
V gene: TRBV30
CDR3 protein: CAWSVDNSNTGELFF
CDR3 DNA: TGTGCCTGGAGTGTGGACAACTCGAACACCGGGGAGCTGTTTTTT

J gene: TRBJ2-5
D gene: TRBD1
clone size: few
V gene: TRBV20-1
CDR3 protein: CSAKHRGPETQYF
CDR3 DNA: TGCAGTGCTAAACACAGGGGACCGGAGACCCAGTACTTC

J gene: TRBJ2-7
D gene: .
clone size: .
V gene: TRBV12-3/TRBV12-4
CDR3 protein: CASTLGDEQYF
CDR3 DNA: TGTGCCAGCACCCTGGGAGACGAGCAGTACTTC

J gene: TRBJ1-6
D gene: .
clone size: many
V gene: TRBV11-2
CDR3 protein: CASSITGSSYNSPLHF
CDR3 DNA: TGTGCCAGCAGCATCACAGGGAGCTCCTATAATTCACCCCTCCACTTT

J gene: TRBJ2-7
D gene: .
clone size: many
V gene: TRBV4-1
CDR3 protein: CASSQDPYEQYF
CDR3 DNA: TGCGCCAGCAGCCAAGATCCCTACGAGCAGTACTTC

J gene: TRBJ1-3
D gene: .
clone size: many
V gene: TRBV3-1
CDR3 protein: CASSQTGKSGNTIYF
CDR3 DNA: TGTGCCAGCAGCCAAACCGGGAAATCTGGAAACACCATATATTTT

J gene: TRBJ1-5
D gene: .
clone size: many
V gene: TRBV7-8
CDR3 protein: CASSLGPGLRPQHF
CDR3 DNA: TGTGCCAGCAGCTTAGGTCCGGGGTTAAGGCCCCAGCATTTT

J gene: TRBJ1-2
D gene: .
clone size: many
V gene: TRBV7-2
CDR3 protein: CASSLTTGDYGYTF
CDR3 DNA: TGTGCCAGCAGCCTTACGACAGGAGACTATGGCTACACCTTC

J gene: TRBJ2-7
D gene: .
clone size: many
V gene: TRBV11-1
CDR3 protein: CASSLAGSSSYEQYF
CDR3 DNA: TGTGCCAGCAGCTTAGCGGGGAGCAGCTCCTACGAGCAGTACTTC

J gene: TRBJ1-4
D gene: .
clone size: many
V gene: TRBV28
CDR3 protein: CASSPTGTDEKLFF
CDR3 DNA: TGTGCCAGCAGTCCCACAGGGACCGATGAAAAACTGTTTTTT

J gene: TRBJ1-6
D gene: TRBD1
clone size: many
V gene: TRBV7-2
CDR3 protein: CASSLTGTGENSPLHF
CDR3 DNA: TGTGCCAGCAGCTTAACCGGGACAGGGGAAAATTCACCCCTCCACTTT